A single sample gave rise to the 19 T cell receptor beta chains below, sequenced in a study of T cells expressing NK-cell markers. TCRdb re-called the 5' RACE reads; every CDR3 protein appears as one record, without DNA. The sample holds 350,000 to 500,000 distinct CDR3 sequences. Sample: blood T cells: a sorted CD56 or NKG2C T cell subset, CD4+ or CD8+ T cells, or bulk PBMC T cells (not recorded which). Receptor source: a woman between 18 and 69 years old in good health.

V gene TRBV7-9 combines with J gene TRBJ2-7; TCRdb calls TRBD1, which cannot be checked without DNA. CDR3 length: 15 amino acids. Germline loops: CDR1 SEHNR, CDR2 FQNEAQ (reference sequence). The CDR3 sequence is CASSRDRAKTYEQYF.

The chain couples TRBV24-1 to TRBJ2-5; as DNA is missing, the TRBD1 call by TCRdb cannot be tested. The CDR3 has 13 residues. The germline V gene has CDR1 KGHDR and CDR2 SFDVKD. Here the CDR3 reads CATSDAVRGDQYF.

The chain couples TRBV7-9 to TRBJ2-2; as DNA is missing, the TRBD1 call by TCRdb cannot be tested. The CDR3 is 16 amino acids. Per germline, CDR1 SEHNR and CDR2 FQNEAQ (reference sequence). The CDR3 protein is CASSDAGVFNTGELFF.

V is TRBV7-2 and J is TRBJ1-1; TCRdb reports TRBD1, a call that lacks DNA to check it against. CDR3 size: 12 residues. The V gene's germline CDR1 is SGHTA and CDR2 FQGNSA. The CDR3 reads CASRTQGAEAFF. Filled out from reference TRBV7-2 and TRBJ1-1, the complete variable domain reads GAGVSQSPSNKVTEKGKDVELRCDPISGHTALYWYRQSLGQGLEFLIYFQGNSAPDKSGLPSDRFSAERTGGSVSTLTIQRTQQEDSAVYLCASRTQGAEAFFGQGTRLTVV.

The gene calls are TRBV27 and TRBJ2-7; as DNA is missing, the TRBD2 call by TCRdb cannot be tested. This CDR3 region has 15 residues. CDR1 is MNHEY and CDR2 is SMNVEV in the germline V gene (reference sequence). CDR3 loop: CASSFIVDSPYEQYF.

The V gene is TRBV10-3, the J gene TRBJ2-5; with no DNA, the TCRdb D assignment of TRBD1 cannot be verified. This CDR3 has 15 residues. Germline V gene sequence: CDR1 ENHRY, CDR2 SYGVKD. CDR3 residues: CAISGPGTAKETQYF.

V and J are TRBV19 and TRBJ2-1; lacking DNA, the TRBD1 call made by TCRdb goes unchecked. Germline V gives CDR1 LNHDA, CDR2 SQIVND (reference sequence). This CDR3 is built from 14 residues. The CDR3 loop is CASLSGKGVNEQFF.

V usage is TRBV6-2 or TRBV6-3 and J usage is TRBJ2-5; the D call from TCRdb, TRBD2, cannot be confirmed without DNA. Germline loops: CDR1 MNHEY, CDR2 SVGEGT. The CDR3 has 15 residues. The CDR3 reads CASNRGTSGQETQYF.

This sequence joins TRBV13 and TRBJ2-3. There are 12 residues in the CDR3. Germline V CDR1 and CDR2: PRHDT, FYEKMQ (reference sequence). This CDR3 is CASSVTQDTQYF.

V usage is TRBV14 and J usage is TRBJ2-7; TCRdb designates TRBD1, a call that cannot be tested without DNA. The length of the CDR3 is 15 residues. Germline-derived CDR1 and CDR2 are SGHDN and FVKESK. The CDR3 protein is CASSQDLDRTYEQYF.

The chain employs TRBV20-1 and TRBJ2-7; no DNA is available, so the TRBD1 call from TCRdb remains unchecked. Germline V gene data show CDR1 as DFQATT and CDR2 as SNEGSKA (reference sequence). The CDR3 has 15 amino acids. CDR3: CSAPTDRVLSYEQYF.

This CDR3 reads CSARGQYDTQYF. V usage is TRBV20-1 and J usage is TRBJ2-3; TCRdb proposes TRBD1, but this gene call is untestable without DNA. CDR1 is DFQATT, CDR2 SNEGSKA, per germline (reference sequence). The CDR3 sequence is 12 residues long.

The chain employs TRBV7-8 and TRBJ2-2; TCRdb lists TRBD1, though no DNA is available to test this call. From germline, CDR1 is SGHVS and CDR2 FQNEAQ. The CDR3 consists of 16 residues. This CDR3 is CASIFSWTGNTGELFF.

The chain has TRBV7-9 and TRBJ2-3; TCRdb indicates TRBD1, and absent DNA this call remains unverified. The germline gives CDR1 SEHNR, CDR2 FQNEAQ (reference sequence). This CDR3 is 15 amino acids long. The CDR3 reads CASSLGGGSDDTQYF.

The rearrangement joins TRBV4-2 to TRBJ1-1; there is no DNA to check the TCRdb D call of TRBD1. CDR1 is LGHNA and CDR2 is YNFKEQ in the germline V gene. The CDR3 has 15 amino acids. The CDR3 is CASSLPWGGQGEAFF.

This chain connects TRBV5-1 to TRBJ2-4; there is no DNA to check the TCRdb D call of TRBD1. CDR1 and CDR2 from the germline V gene are SGHRS and YFSETQ. This CDR3 contains 17 residues. This CDR3 reads CASSLEDRGRGKNIQYF.

The rearrangement joins TRBV3-1 to TRBJ2-1; TCRdb proposes TRBD2, but this gene call is untestable without DNA. The CDR3 extends over 17 amino acids. Germline values: CDR1 LGHDT, CDR2 YNNKEL (reference sequence). The CDR3 sequence: CASSHETAGPSYNEQFF.

The rearrangement joins TRBV12-3 or TRBV12-4 to TRBJ2-3; TCRdb returns TRBD2, unconfirmable since there is no DNA. This CDR3 has 16 amino acids. The CDR3 is CASSRGLAGPTDTQYF.

The CDR3 loop is CASSLWTGVNTEAFF. This chain connects TRBV5-1 to TRBJ1-1; absent DNA, TCRdb's TRBD1 call cannot be checked. Germline lookup yields CDR1 SGHRS and CDR2 YFSETQ. This CDR3 has 15 amino acids. The complete variable domain, with remaining parts taken from reference TRBV5-1 and TRBJ1-1, reads KAGVTQTPRYLIKTRGQQVTLSCSPISGHRSVSWYQQTPGQGLQFLFEYFSETQRNKGNFPGRFSGRQFSNSRSEMNVSTLELGDSALYLCASSLWTGVNTEAFFGQGTRLTVV.